Each of the 8 T cell receptor beta chains below was sequenced from the same sample in a study of blood T cell repertoires in COVID-19. Only in-frame clones appear in the TCRdb table, and some are missing; sequencing was by immunoSEQ multiplex PCR. The sample consists of approximately 150,000 clones, about 80% of them appearing once. The source material was peripheral blood. The receptors originated from a woman aged 70-85 years with acute or convalescent COVID-19.

The chain has TRBV7-2 and TRBJ1-2; 9 nucleotides agree with TRBD1. Germline loops: CDR1 SGHTA, CDR2 FQGNSA. The CDR3 runs 16 residues. The junction had 5 bases not matched to a gene; V was cut back by 1 base and J by 2 bases. The CDR3 loop reads CASSLGGTGRNYGYTF. The CDR3 DNA reads TGTGCCAGCAGCTTAGGCGGGACAGGGAGAAACTATGGCTACACCTTC.

The V call is TRBV9, the J call TRBJ2-7; TRBD2 agrees at 9 bases. J lost 5 bases, V lost 4 bases, and 10 bases had no gene match. The CDR3 sequence is 15 residues long. CDR1 and CDR2 from the germline V gene are SGDLS and YYNGEE. CDR3: CASSNRGRALDEQYF. In DNA form, the CDR3 reads TGTGCCAGCAGCAATCGCGGGAGGGCCCTAGACGAGCAGTACTTC.

The chain employs TRBV7-9 and TRBJ2-7, with D possibly being TRBD2 (7 bases). This CDR3 is built from 13 residues. V was clipped by 8 bases and J by 6 bases, with 17 bases between them. Germline-derived CDR1 and CDR2 are SEHNR and FQNEAQ (reference sequence). The CDR3 DNA reads as TGTGCCAGCGGAATAAGGGGGGGTTCCGAGCAGTACTTC. Its protein product is CASGIRGGSEQYF. The variable domain in full, completed from reference TRBV7-9 and TRBJ2-7, reads DTGVSQNPRHKITKRGQNVTFRCDPISEHNRLYWYRQTLGQGPEFLTYFQNEAQLEKSRLLSDRFSAERPKGSFSTLEIQRTEQGDSAMYLCASGIRGGSEQYFGPGTRLTVT.

The rearrangement uses TRBV29-1 and TRBJ2-1; 10 nucleotides line up with TRBD2. Germline V gene lookup returns CDR1 SQVTM and CDR2 ANQGSEA. The CDR3 runs to 18 residues. With V trimmed by 6 bases and J by 0 bases, 14 bases remained unmatched. Here the CDR3 reads CSVWSSGGLRSSYNEQFF. As DNA, the CDR3 is TGCAGCGTGTGGTCTAGCGGGGGCCTTAGGAGCTCCTACAATGAGCAGTTCTTC.

This clone was found once. This sequence joins TRBV13 and TRBJ1-1; D perhaps matches TRBD1 (6 bases). The CDR3 is 13 amino acids. Germline V gene lookup returns CDR1 PRHDT and CDR2 FYEKMQ (reference sequence). V was trimmed by 6 bases and J by 9 bases, leaving 17 bases between them. The CDR3 loop is CASSVGGGRKAFF. Here the CDR3 DNA reads TGTGCCAGCAGTGTGGGCGGGGGGCGCAAAGCTTTCTTT.

The genes are TRBV7-9 and TRBJ1-1; maybe TRBD1 (5 bases). The germline V gene has CDR1 SEHNR and CDR2 FQNEAQ (reference sequence). V dropped 4 bases and J dropped 4 bases, with 16 bases sitting between them. The length of the CDR3 is 15 residues. The CDR3 here is CASSSGRLEGTEAFF. In DNA form, the CDR3 reads TGTGCCAGCAGCTCGGGACGTCTGGAGGGCACTGAAGCTTTCTTT. Together with reference TRBV7-9 and TRBJ1-1, the CDR3 gives the full variable domain: DTGVSQNPRHKITKRGQNVTFRCDPISEHNRLYWYRQTLGQGPEFLTYFQNEAQLEKSRLLSDRFSAERPKGSFSTLEIQRTEQGDSAMYLCASSSGRLEGTEAFFGQGTRLTVV.

The rearrangement uses TRBV9 and TRBJ2-2, with D tentatively TRBD1 (7 bases). Germline values: CDR1 SGDLS, CDR2 YYNGEE. This CDR3 is built from 16 residues. The V end was cut by 3 bases, the J end by 8 bases, with 20 bases between. The CDR3 DNA sequence: TGTGCCAGCAGCGCCAGGGGGGTCAGGGAGGCTGGGGAGCTGTTTTTT. Translated: CASSARGVREAGELFF. The whole variable domain, filled in from reference TRBV9 and TRBJ2-2, reads DSGVTQTPKHLITATGQRVTLRCSPRSGDLSVYWYQQSLDQGLQFLIQYYNGEERAKGNILERFSAQQFPDLHSELNLSSLELGDSALYFCASSARGVREAGELFFGEGSRLTVL.

The V call is TRBV11-3, the J call TRBJ2-3; TRBD1 agrees at 10 bases. Germline CDR1 SGHNT, CDR2 YENEEA. This CDR3 has 16 residues. V trimming: 5 bases; J trimming: 4 bases; junction bases outside the gene matches: 9. The DNA for the CDR3 is TGTGCCAGCAGCAGTAAGGGACAGGGGAGCCCAGATACGCAGTATTTT. This encodes CASSSKGQGSPDTQYF.